The present entry profiles one TCR beta chain with its context. Original methodology: Reference gene primer amplification gave nucleated cell count estimates. The repertoire was sequenced with immunoSEQ multiplex PCR; TCRdb's copy has only in-frame clones and lacks some. V and J calls plus clone size are reproduced from that table; the DNA served to infer D and trimming. Of more than 85,000 clones detected, more than 75% appear once; the ten largest clones hold around 2.9%. These data come from a study of blood T cell repertoires in COVID-19. Study details: The analysed material was cDNA or gDNA that came from T cells, B-cell-depleted T cells, or PBMCs.

The CDR3 is made up of 16 amino acids. V gave up 2 bases and J gave up 3 bases, with 14 bases separating them. Germline loops: CDR1 KGHSH, CDR2 LQKENI. The clonotype was recovered from a man aged 45 to 65 with active or convalescent COVID-19. The V call is TRBV18, the J call TRBJ1-5; perhaps TRBD1 as D (5 bases). The sample was peripheral blood. CDR3: CASSPREDSYNQPQHF. DNA of the CDR3: TGTGCCAGCTCACCAAGGGAAGACAGTTACAATCAGCCCCAGCATTTT.